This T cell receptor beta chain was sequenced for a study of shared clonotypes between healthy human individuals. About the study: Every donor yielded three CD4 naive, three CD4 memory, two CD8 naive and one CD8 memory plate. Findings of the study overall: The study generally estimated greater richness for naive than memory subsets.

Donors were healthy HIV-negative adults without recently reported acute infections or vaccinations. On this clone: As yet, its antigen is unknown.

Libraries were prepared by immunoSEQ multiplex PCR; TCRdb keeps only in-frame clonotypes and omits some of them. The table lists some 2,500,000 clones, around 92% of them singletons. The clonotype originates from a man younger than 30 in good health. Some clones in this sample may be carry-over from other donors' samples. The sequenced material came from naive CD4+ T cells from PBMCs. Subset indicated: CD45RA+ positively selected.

In DNA form, the CDR3 reads TGTGCCAGCTCACCATTTCCGCTACTTCAAGAGACCCAGTACTTC. Protein sequence: CASSPFPLLQETQYF. The V and J genes are TRBV18 and TRBJ2-5; no firm D call. This CDR3 is 15 amino acids long. Germline assignment: CDR1 KGHSH and CDR2 LQKENI. Trimming pared 2 bases from V and 2 bases from J, leaving 12 bases between.